One sample yielded the 8 T cell receptor beta chains listed below, sequenced in a study of CD8 T cells in ankylosing spondylitis (dated by TCRdb to between 2016 and 2019). Antigens for these TCRs are unknown. The library was obtained by 5' RACE. Sequencing took place on an Illumina HiSeq 2500. TCRdb trimmed public reads at Q25 via fastp, called clones via MiXCR and kept in-frame beta chains. Identical CDR3 protein sequences are pooled into one entry, listed with their most common genes and DNA. Present in this sample are about 220,000 distinct CDR3 sequences, around 17% of which were seen just once. Approximately 42% of the sample is taken by the ten largest. General study outcomes and caveats: A TCR beta motif of 7 or 8 highly homologous amino acid variants appeared characteristic of blood from ankylosing spondylitis patients.

Sequenced sample: blood, either unsorted or a sorted T cell fraction (not recorded which). Source of these receptors: a male donor with ankylosing spondylitis.

This clonotype has only a few counts. This chain uses TRBV7-9 with TRBJ2-7; D is undetermined. This CDR3 has 13 amino acids. Germline CDR1 reads SEHNR; CDR2 reads FQNEAQ (reference sequence). V shed 5 bases and J shed 1 base, with 9 bases lying between them. Here the CDR3 reads CASSPRQSYEQYF. CDR3 coding DNA: TGTGCCAGCAGCCCACGACAATCCTACGAGCAGTACTTC.

Concerning this clonotype itself: A junction end diverges from the germline sequence, so it may reflect a read error. V gene TRBV27 combines with J gene TRBJ2-7, with 9 bases matching TRBD1. Germline V gene data show CDR1 as MNHEY and CDR2 as SMNVEV (reference sequence). The CDR3 is made up of 16 amino acids. The CDR3 region has the DNA TGTGCCAGCAGTCTATCCCGCGGGACAGGGTTTTACGAGCAGTACTTC. Translating it yields CASSLSRGTGFYEQYF.

By share of the sample, this clonotype is medium-sized. The chain combines TRBV12-3 or TRBV12-4 with TRBJ2-1; D remains ambiguous. CDR3 length: 12 amino acids. Trimming removed 2 bases from V and 6 bases from J, with 5 bases in between. The CDR3 sequence: CASSLRPNEQFF. The CDR3 nucleotides read TGTGCCAGCAGTTTAAGGCCCAATGAGCAGTTCTTC.

The V gene is TRBV20-1, the J gene TRBJ2-7, with TRBD2 as a possible D gene (5 bases). Trimming cost V 3 bases and J 3 bases, with 18 bases left between them. The CDR3 loop spans 15 amino acids. Germline CDR1 and CDR2: DFQATT and SNEGSKA (reference sequence). CDR3 DNA sequence: TGCAGTGCTAGCCCTTGGCGGGTTCTAAACTACGAGCAGTACTTC. This codes for CSASPWRVLNYEQYF.

This chain connects TRBV11-2 to TRBJ1-4; tentative D call: TRBD1 (6 bases). The V end lost 4 bases, the J end lost 4 bases, and 7 bases lay between the germline ends. This CDR3 comprises 13 residues. CDR1 and CDR2 from the germline V gene are SGHAT and FQNNGV. The CDR3 sequence: CASSSRGNEKLFF. Here the CDR3 DNA reads TGTGCCAGCAGCTCCAGGGGTAATGAAAAACTGTTTTTT.

There are a few counts of this clonotype. The CDR3 region has the DNA TGCAGTGCTCAGAGCACTAGCGGGGGGAGGAATGAGCAGTTCTTC. Its translation is CSAQSTSGGRNEQFF. The gene calls are TRBV20-1 and TRBJ2-1, with TRBD2 matching over 12 bases. The germline V gene encodes CDR1 DFQATT and CDR2 SNEGSKA (reference sequence). This CDR3 comprises 15 residues. V shed 5 bases, J shed 7 bases, and the junction held 9 bases outside the gene matches.

This clonotype was counted a few times. The J gene is TRBJ2-2, the V gene TRBV5-1; 8 nucleotides match TRBD2. The CDR3 is made up of 16 amino acids. Germline loops: CDR1 SGHRS, CDR2 YFSETQ. The junction had 9 bases not matched to a gene; V was cut back by 6 bases and J by 2 bases. CDR3 bases: TGCGCCAGCACCCCCCGGCTAGCGGGCAACACCGGGGAGCTGTTTTTT. It specifies CASTPRLAGNTGELFF.

This clonotype came up a few times. The chain joins TRBV7-9 to TRBJ1-2; 7 bases agree with TRBD1. Per the germline V gene, CDR1 is SEHNR and CDR2 is FQNEAQ (reference sequence). V gave up 5 bases and J gave up 1 base; unmatched junction bases: 4. CDR3 length: 14 residues. The CDR3 nucleotides are TGTGCCAGCAGCCGGGACAGTGGTAACTATGGCTACACCTTC. As protein: CASSRDSGNYGYTF.